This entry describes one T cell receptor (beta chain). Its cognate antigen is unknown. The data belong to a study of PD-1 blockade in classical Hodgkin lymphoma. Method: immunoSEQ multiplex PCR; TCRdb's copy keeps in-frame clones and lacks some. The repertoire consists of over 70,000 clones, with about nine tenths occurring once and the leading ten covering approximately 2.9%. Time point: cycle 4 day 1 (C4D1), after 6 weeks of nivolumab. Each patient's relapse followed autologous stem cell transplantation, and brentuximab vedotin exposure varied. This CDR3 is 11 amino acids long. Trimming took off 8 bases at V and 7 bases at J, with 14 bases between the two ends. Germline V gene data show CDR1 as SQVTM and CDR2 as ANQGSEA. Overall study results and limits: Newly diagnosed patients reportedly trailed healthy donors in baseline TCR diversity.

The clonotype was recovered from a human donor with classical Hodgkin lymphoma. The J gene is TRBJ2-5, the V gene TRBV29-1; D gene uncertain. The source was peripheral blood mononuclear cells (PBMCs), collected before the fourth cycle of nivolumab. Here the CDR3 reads CSTALMGTQYF. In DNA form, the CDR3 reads TGCAGCACAGCCCTAATGGGGACCCAGTACTTC. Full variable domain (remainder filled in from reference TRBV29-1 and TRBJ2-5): SAVISQKPSRDICQRGTSLTIQCQVDSQVTMMFWYRQQPGQSLTLIATANQGSEATYESGFVIDKFPISRPNLTFSTLTVSNMSPEDSSIYLCSTALMGTQYFGPGTRLLVL.